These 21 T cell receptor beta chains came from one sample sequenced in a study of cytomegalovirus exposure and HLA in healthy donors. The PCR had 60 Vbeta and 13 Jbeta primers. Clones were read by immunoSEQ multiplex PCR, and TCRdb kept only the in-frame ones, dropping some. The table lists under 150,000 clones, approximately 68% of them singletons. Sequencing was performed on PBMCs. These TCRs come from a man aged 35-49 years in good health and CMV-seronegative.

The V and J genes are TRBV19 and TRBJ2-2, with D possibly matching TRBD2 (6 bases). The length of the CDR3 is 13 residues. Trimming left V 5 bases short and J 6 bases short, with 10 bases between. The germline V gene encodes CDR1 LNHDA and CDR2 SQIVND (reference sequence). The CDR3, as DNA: TGTGCCAGTAGTGGGGGGTTCCCCGGGGAGCTGTTTTTT. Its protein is CASSGGFPGELFF.

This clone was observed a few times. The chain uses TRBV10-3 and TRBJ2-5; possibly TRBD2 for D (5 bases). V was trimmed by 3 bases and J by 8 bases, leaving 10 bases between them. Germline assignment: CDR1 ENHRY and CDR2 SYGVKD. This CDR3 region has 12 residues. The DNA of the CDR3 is TGTGCCATCAGTGACTCCCGGGATACCCAGTACTTC. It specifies CAISDSRDTQYF.

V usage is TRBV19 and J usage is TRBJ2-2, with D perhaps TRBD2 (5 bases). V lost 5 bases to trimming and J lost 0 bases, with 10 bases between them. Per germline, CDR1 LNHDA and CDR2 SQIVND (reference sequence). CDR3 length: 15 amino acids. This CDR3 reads CASSPRRANTGELFF. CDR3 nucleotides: TGTGCCAGTAGTCCCAGGCGGGCGAACACCGGGGAGCTGTTTTTT.

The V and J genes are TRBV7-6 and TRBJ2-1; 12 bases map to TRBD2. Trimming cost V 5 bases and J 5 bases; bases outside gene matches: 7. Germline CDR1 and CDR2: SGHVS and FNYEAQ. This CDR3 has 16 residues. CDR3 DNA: TGTGCCAGCAGCCCATTGCTAGCGGGGGGGGACAATGAGCAGTTCTTC. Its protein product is CASSPLLAGGDNEQFF.

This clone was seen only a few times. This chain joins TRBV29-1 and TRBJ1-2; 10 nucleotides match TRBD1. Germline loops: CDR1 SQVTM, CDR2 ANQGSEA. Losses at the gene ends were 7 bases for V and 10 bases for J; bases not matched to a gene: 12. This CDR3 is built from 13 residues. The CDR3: CSAQLTGGGDYTF. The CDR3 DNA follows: TGCAGCGCCCAATTGACAGGGGGCGGTGACTACACCTTC.

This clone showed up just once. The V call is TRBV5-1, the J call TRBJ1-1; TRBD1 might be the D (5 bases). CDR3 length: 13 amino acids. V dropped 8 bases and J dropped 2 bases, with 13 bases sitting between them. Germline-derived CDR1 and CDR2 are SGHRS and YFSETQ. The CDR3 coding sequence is TGCGCCAGTCAATTTCAGGGTAACACTGAAGCTTTCTTT. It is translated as CASQFQGNTEAFF.

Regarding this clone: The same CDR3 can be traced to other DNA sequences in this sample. DNA for the CDR3: TGTGCCAGCAGCGTAGGCACGGTGAACACTGAAGCTTTCTTT. This sequence encodes CASSVGTVNTEAFF. The chain links TRBV9 to TRBJ1-1; D unclear. V lost 0 bases, J lost 0 bases, and 6 bases lay in between. CDR3 length: 14 amino acids. Germline V gene lookup returns CDR1 SGDLS and CDR2 YYNGEE.

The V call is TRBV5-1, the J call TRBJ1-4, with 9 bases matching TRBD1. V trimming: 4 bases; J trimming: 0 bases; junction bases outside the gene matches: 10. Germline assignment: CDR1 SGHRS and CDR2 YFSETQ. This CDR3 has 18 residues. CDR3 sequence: CASSPRTGDPATNEKLFF. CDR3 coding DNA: TGCGCCAGCAGCCCCCGGACAGGGGACCCTGCAACTAATGAAAAACTGTTTTTT.

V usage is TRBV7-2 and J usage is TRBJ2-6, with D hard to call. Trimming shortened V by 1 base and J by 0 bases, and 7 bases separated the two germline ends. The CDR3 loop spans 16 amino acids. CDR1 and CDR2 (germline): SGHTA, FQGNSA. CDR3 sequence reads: CASSLDLSSGANVLTF. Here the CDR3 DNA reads TGTGCCAGCAGCTTAGACTTAAGCTCTGGGGCCAACGTCCTGACTTTC.

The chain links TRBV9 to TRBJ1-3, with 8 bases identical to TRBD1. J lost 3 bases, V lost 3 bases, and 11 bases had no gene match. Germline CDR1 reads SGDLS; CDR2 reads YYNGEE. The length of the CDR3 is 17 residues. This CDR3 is CASSAETGAGVGNTIYF. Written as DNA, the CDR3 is TGTGCCAGCAGCGCCGAGACAGGGGCAGGGGTTGGAAACACCATATATTTT.

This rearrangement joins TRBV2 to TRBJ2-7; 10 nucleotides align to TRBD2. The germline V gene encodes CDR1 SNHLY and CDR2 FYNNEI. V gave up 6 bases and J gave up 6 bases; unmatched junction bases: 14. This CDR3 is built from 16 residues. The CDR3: CASRESGRATWGEQYF. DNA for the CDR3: TGTGCCAGCAGAGAGAGCGGGAGGGCCACTTGGGGCGAGCAGTACTTC.

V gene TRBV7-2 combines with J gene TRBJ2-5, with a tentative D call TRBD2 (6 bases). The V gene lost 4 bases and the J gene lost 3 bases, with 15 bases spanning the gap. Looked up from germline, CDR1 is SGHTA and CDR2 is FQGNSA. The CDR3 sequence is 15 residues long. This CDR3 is CASSSRRGVEETQYF. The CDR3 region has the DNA TGTGCCAGCAGCTCCCGCCGCGGGGTAGAAGAGACCCAGTACTTC.

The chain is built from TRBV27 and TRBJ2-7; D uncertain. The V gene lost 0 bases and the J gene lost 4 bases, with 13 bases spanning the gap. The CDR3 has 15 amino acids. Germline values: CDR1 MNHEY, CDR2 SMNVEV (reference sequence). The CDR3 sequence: CASSLSRVDPYEQYF. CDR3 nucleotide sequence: TGTGCCAGCAGTTTATCGCGAGTCGATCCTTACGAGCAGTACTTC.

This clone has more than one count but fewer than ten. As DNA, the CDR3 is TGTGCCAGCAGTTGGCACAGATCCACCGGGGAGCTGTTTTTT. Translation: CASSWHRSTGELFF. The chain is built from TRBV6-5 and TRBJ2-2; D unclear. Trimming removed 4 bases at V and 4 bases at J, with 10 bases between. CDR1 and CDR2 (germline): MNHEY, SVGAGI. This CDR3 has 14 residues.

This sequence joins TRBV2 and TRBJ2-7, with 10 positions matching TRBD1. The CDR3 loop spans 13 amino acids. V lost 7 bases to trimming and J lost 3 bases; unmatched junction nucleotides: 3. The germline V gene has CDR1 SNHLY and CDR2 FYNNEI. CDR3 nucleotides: TGTGCCAGCACCGGGACAGGGGACTACGAGCAGTACTTC. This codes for CASTGTGDYEQYF.

CDR3 region: CASSWGGTKAEAFF. In DNA, the CDR3 is TGTGCCAGTAGTTGGGGGGGGACTAAGGCTGAAGCTTTCTTT. The genes are TRBV19 and TRBJ1-1; tentatively, D is TRBD1 (5 bases). Trimming took off 5 bases at V and 6 bases at J, with 16 bases between the two ends. The CDR3 consists of 14 residues. Germline CDR1 and CDR2: LNHDA and SQIVND (reference sequence).

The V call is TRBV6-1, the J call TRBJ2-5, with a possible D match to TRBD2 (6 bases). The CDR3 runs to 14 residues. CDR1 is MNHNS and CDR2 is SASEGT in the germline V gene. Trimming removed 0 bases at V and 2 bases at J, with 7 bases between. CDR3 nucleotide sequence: TGTGCCAGCAGTGAAGCGGGGACTCAAGAGACCCAGTACTTC. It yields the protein CASSEAGTQETQYF.

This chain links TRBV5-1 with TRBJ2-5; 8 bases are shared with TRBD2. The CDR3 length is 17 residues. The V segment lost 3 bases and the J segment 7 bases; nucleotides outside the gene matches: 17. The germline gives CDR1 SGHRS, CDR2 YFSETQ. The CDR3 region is CASSSRRSGGAGGTQYF. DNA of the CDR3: TGCGCCAGCAGCTCGCGGCGATCCGGGGGGGCTGGGGGGACCCAGTACTTC.

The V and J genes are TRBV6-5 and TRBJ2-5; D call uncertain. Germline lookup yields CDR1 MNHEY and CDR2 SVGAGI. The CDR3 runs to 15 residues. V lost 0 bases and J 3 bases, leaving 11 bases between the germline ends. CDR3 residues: CASSYSNAMKETQYF. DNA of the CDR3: TGTGCCAGCAGTTACTCGAATGCTATGAAAGAGACCCAGTACTTC.

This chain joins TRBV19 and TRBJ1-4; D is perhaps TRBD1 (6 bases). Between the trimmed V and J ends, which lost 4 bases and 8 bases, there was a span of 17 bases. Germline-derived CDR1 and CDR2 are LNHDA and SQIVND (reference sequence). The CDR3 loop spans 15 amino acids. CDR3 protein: CASSRVSRTVEKLFF. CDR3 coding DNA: TGTGCCAGTAGTAGAGTATCGCGGACAGTAGAAAAACTGTTTTTT.

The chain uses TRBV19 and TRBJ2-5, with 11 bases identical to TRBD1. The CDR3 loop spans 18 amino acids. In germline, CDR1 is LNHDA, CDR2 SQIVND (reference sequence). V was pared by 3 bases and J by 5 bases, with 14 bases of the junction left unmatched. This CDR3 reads CASSMTPQGQGGRETQYF. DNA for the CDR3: TGTGCCAGTAGTATGACCCCGCAGGGACAGGGGGGGCGGGAGACCCAGTACTTC. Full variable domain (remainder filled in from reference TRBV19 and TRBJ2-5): DGGITQSPKYLFRKEGQNVTLSCEQNLNHDAMYWYRQDPGQGLRLIYYSQIVNDFQKGDIAEGYSVSREKKESFPLTVTSAQKNPTAFYLCASSMTPQGQGGRETQYFGPGTRLLVL.